The 32 T cell receptor beta chains reported below all come from one sample, sequenced in a study of CD8+CD57+ T cells in acquired aplastic anemia. TCR beta VDJ and CDR3 were profiled, and genomic DNA was the template. TCRdb used MiXCR to reprocess the reads, holding one entry per CDR3 protein. This table holds hundreds of thousands of distinct CDR3 sequences, roughly a third found once. All patients picked for sequencing had shown, by flow cytometry, an expansion of CD8+CD57+ cells. The sample was sorted CD4+, CD8+, or CD8+CD57+ T cells (not recorded which) from PBMCs. The receptor set was obtained from a human donor with aplastic anemia.

This clonotype was counted only a few times. This chain links TRBV12-3 or TRBV12-4 with TRBJ2-2; either TRBD1 or TRBD2 may fit D (5 bases each). The CDR3 runs to 13 residues. Trimming cost V 7 bases and J 7 bases, with 13 bases left between them. The CDR3 region is CASTRGDFGELFF. CDR3 nucleotide sequence: TGTGCCAGCACCCGAGGGGATTTCGGGGAGCTGTTTTTT.

This clonotype appeared a few times. A clone one base away is much larger, so this may be a read error. This CDR3 is CASSSQGTGCSPLHF. CDR3 DNA: TGTGCCAGCAGCTCCCAGGGGACAGGATGCTCACCCCTCCACTTT. The chain couples TRBV7-9 to TRBJ1-6; 8 bases align to TRBD1. Trimming took 4 bases from V and 10 from J; bases not matched to a gene: 9. CDR1 SEHNR and CDR2 FQNEAQ come from the germline V gene (reference sequence). CDR3 size: 15 residues.

The rearrangement joins TRBV20-1 to TRBJ1-5; TRBD1 might be the D (6 bases). The length of the CDR3 is 14 residues. Trimming took off 6 bases at V and 0 bases at J, with 12 bases between the two ends. Looked up from germline, CDR1 is DFQATT and CDR2 is SNEGSKA (reference sequence). This chain's CDR3 is CSAGAGDSNQPQHF. The CDR3 region has the DNA TGCAGTGCGGGGGCAGGGGATAGCAATCAGCCCCAGCATTTT.

The chain couples TRBV2 to TRBJ1-2; D remains ambiguous. V lost 3 bases and J 1 base, leaving 9 bases between the germline ends. This CDR3 region has 14 residues. CDR1 is SNHLY, CDR2 FYNNEI, per germline. Here the CDR3 DNA reads TGTGCCAGCAGTGAGTGGGCGGATAACTATGGCTACACCTTC. Amino acids: CASSEWADNYGYTF.

In this sample, this clonotype turned up many times. The chain is built from TRBV19 and TRBJ1-6, with a weak D call TRBD1 (5 bases). The CDR3 has 13 residues. CDR1 is LNHDA and CDR2 is SQIVND in the germline V gene (reference sequence). V was shortened by 4 bases and J by 8 bases, with 9 bases between the two germline ends. The CDR3 reads CASSTRADSPLHF. The CDR3 DNA reads as TGTGCCAGTAGTACCAGGGCCGATTCACCCCTCCACTTT.

This clonotype was counted only a few times. This chain connects TRBV20-1 to TRBJ1-1; a weak D match, TRBD1 (6 bases). The ends were cut back, 4 bases at V and 4 bases at J, with 28 bases in the middle. The germline CDR1 and CDR2 sequences are DFQATT and SNEGSKA (reference sequence). The CDR3 runs to 18 residues. The chain's CDR3 is CSANPLEEGEVVSTEAFF. DNA for the CDR3: TGCAGTGCTAACCCACTGGAGGAGGGGGAGGTTGTTAGCACTGAAGCTTTCTTT.

J is TRBJ1-4 and V is TRBV4-3; 8 bases align to TRBD1. Germline values: CDR1 LGHNA, CDR2 YSLEER. This CDR3 has 16 residues. Trimming cost V 1 base and J 6 bases; bases outside gene matches: 7. CDR3 in amino acids: CASSQAGQGADEKLFF. In DNA form, the CDR3 reads TGCGCCAGCAGCCAAGCAGGGCAGGGGGCAGATGAAAAACTGTTTTTT.

As concerns this clonotype: A single base separates this from a much larger clone, so it may be a read error. CDR3 DNA sequence: TGTGCCATCAGTGTAAAGGGGCAAGAGGCCCAGTACTTC. Translated, it gives CAISVKGQEAQYF. The genes are TRBV10-3 and TRBJ2-5; maybe TRBD1 (5 bases). Germline lookup yields CDR1 ENHRY and CDR2 SYGVKD. This CDR3 contains 13 residues.

The genes are TRBV24-1 and TRBJ2-7, with D unresolved. Trimming stripped 11 bases from V and 4 bases from J, with 8 bases between. The germline V gene encodes CDR1 KGHDR and CDR2 SFDVKD. The CDR3 is made up of 10 amino acids. CDR3 nucleotide sequence: TGTGCCAGCCGGTGGTACGAGCAGTACTTC. It translates to CASRWYEQYF.

The CDR3: CASSKIYPRGSNYGYTF. CDR3 DNA: TGTGCCAGCAGTAAAATATACCCAAGGGGTTCAAACTATGGCTACACCTTC. The V gene is TRBV11-2, the J gene TRBJ1-2, with a weak D call TRBD1 (5 bases). Trimming stripped 6 bases from V and 2 bases from J, with 22 bases between. The germline V gene has CDR1 SGHAT and CDR2 FQNNGV. The CDR3 runs 17 residues.

This clonotype was seen a handful of times. This rearrangement joins TRBV7-6 to TRBJ2-7, with TRBD1 as a possible D gene (6 bases). CDR3 size: 15 residues. The germline V gene has CDR1 SGHVS and CDR2 FNYEAQ. Trimming removed 4 bases at V and 3 bases at J, with 16 bases between. CDR3 region: CASSYNMGANYEQYF. In DNA, the CDR3 is TGTGCCAGCAGCTATAACATGGGGGCGAACTACGAGCAGTACTTC.

This rearrangement joins TRBV15 to TRBJ1-1; a weak D match, TRBD1 (6 bases). Germline assignment: CDR1 LNHNV and CDR2 YYDKDF (reference sequence). This CDR3 region has 14 residues. Trimming left V 9 bases short and J 0 bases short, with 14 bases between. The CDR3 nucleotides read TGTGCCACGGACGACAGGAAGATGAACACTGAAGCTTTCTTT. Its protein is CATDDRKMNTEAFF. The full variable domain, its missing parts supplied by reference TRBV15 and TRBJ1-1, is DAMVIQNPRYQVTQFGKPVTLSCSQTLNHNVMYWYQQKSSQAPKLLFHYYDKDFNNEADTPDNFQSRRPNTSFCFLDIRSPGLGDTAMYLCATDDRKMNTEAFFGQGTRLTVV.

Regarding this clonotype: This CDR3 is missing its conserved last phenylalanine or tryptophan, likely due to a read error. The V and J genes are TRBV7-2 and TRBJ2-2; D call uncertain. V dropped 6 bases and J dropped 6 bases, with 14 bases sitting between them. The CDR3 runs to 14 residues. From germline, CDR1 is SGHTA and CDR2 FQGNSA. The CDR3 DNA is TGTGCCAGCAGTCCCATTAGATCTCCCGGGGAGCTGTTTTCT. It encodes CASSPIRSPGELFS.

The V call is TRBV5-1, the J call TRBJ2-2; D is unclear. CDR1 is SGHRS, CDR2 YFSETQ, per germline. This CDR3 region has 16 residues. Trimming removed 4 bases from V and 0 bases from J, with 13 bases in between. The CDR3 region has the DNA TGCGCCAGCAGCCTGGACGGGTTCGCGAACACCGGGGAGCTGTTTTTT. The encoded protein is CASSLDGFANTGELFF.

The chain couples TRBV7-9 to TRBJ1-5; possibly TRBD1 for D (6 bases). Germline V gene lookup returns CDR1 SEHNR and CDR2 FQNEAQ (reference sequence). V was shortened by 5 bases and J by 0 bases, with 11 bases between the two germline ends. This CDR3 region has 15 residues. CDR3 in amino acids: CASSGQTNSNQPQHF. The CDR3 DNA is TGTGCCAGCAGCGGACAGACAAATAGCAATCAGCCCCAGCATTTT.

With respect to this clonotype: Germline is not matched at one junction end, which may reflect a read error. This sequence joins TRBV10-3 and TRBJ2-5, with D possibly being TRBD2 (7 bases). Germline V lookup: CDR1 ENHRY, CDR2 SYGVKD. The CDR3 sequence is 15 residues long. This CDR3 is CASSYRAGVQETQYF. As DNA, the CDR3 is TGTGCCAGCAGTTACAGGGCGGGGGTCCAAGAGACCCAGTACTTC.

This clonotype was picked up a small number of times. A clone one base away is much larger, so this may be a read error. The V gene is TRBV15, the J gene TRBJ1-4; D ambiguous. Germline values: CDR1 LNHNV, CDR2 YYDKDF (reference sequence). This CDR3 region has 16 residues. CDR3 residues: CSTSRDSRGANEKLFF. CDR3 sequence (DNA): TGTTCCACCAGCAGAGATAGTCGGGGAGCTAATGAAAAACTGTTTTTT.

The chain uses TRBV10-2 and TRBJ2-5, with TRBD2 matching over 9 bases. Looked up from germline, CDR1 is WSHSY and CDR2 is SAAADI. This CDR3 contains 17 residues. V gave up 4 bases and J gave up 5 bases; unmatched junction bases: 14. The CDR3 DNA is TGCGCCAGCAGTGTTTTGGCTAGCGGGGCCCTATTGGAGACCCAGTACTTC. It yields the protein CASSVLASGALLETQYF.

In its sample, this clonotype was seen a few times. V gene TRBV15 combines with J gene TRBJ1-1, with D hard to call. V was clipped by 4 bases and J by 8 bases, with 11 bases between them. This CDR3 has 12 residues. Germline-derived CDR1 and CDR2 are LNHNV and YYDKDF (reference sequence). This CDR3 is CATSTDGVEAFF. CDR3 DNA sequence: TGTGCCACCAGCACCGATGGGGTAGAAGCTTTCTTT. Looking up the rest from reference TRBV15 and TRBJ1-1 gives the full variable domain: DAMVIQNPRYQVTQFGKPVTLSCSQTLNHNVMYWYQQKSSQAPKLLFHYYDKDFNNEADTPDNFQSRRPNTSFCFLDIRSPGLGDTAMYLCATSTDGVEAFFGQGTRLTVV.

This chain connects TRBV30 to TRBJ2-7, with TRBD2 matching 13 bases. V gave up 3 bases and J gave up 9 bases; unmatched junction bases: 11. Germline lookup yields CDR1 GTSNPN and CDR2 SVGIG (reference sequence). CDR3 length: 15 amino acids. CDR3 in amino acids: CAWRVQGLAGYWQYF. DNA for the CDR3: TGTGCCTGGAGGGTCCAGGGACTAGCGGGATACTGGCAGTACTTC.

The chain combines TRBV7-3 with TRBJ2-1, with TRBD2 matching 7 bases. The germline gives CDR1 SGHTA, CDR2 FQGTGA. V gave up 2 bases and J gave up 1 base; unmatched junction bases: 2. CDR3 length: 15 amino acids. CDR3 DNA: TGTGCCAGCAGCTTACTCGGGGGGTCCTACAATGAGCAGTTCTTC. This translates into CASSLLGGSYNEQFF.

The genes are TRBV3-1 and TRBJ1-2; D gene unclear. Trimming cost V 3 bases and J 2 bases, with 7 bases left between them. The length of the CDR3 is 13 residues. The germline V gene has CDR1 LGHDT and CDR2 YNNKEL (reference sequence). CDR3 sequence (DNA): TGTGCCAGCAGCCATAAAGGCAACTATGGCTACACCTTC. This translates into CASSHKGNYGYTF.

For this clonotype: The junction and the germline gene differ at one end; a read error may be behind it. The V gene is TRBV14, the J gene TRBJ2-5; D tentatively reads TRBD1 or TRBD2 (5 bases each). In germline, CDR1 is SGHDN, CDR2 FVKESK. The CDR3 consists of 12 residues. In nucleotides, the CDR3 is TGTGCCAGCAGCCAAGATTTGGGGACCCAGCACTTC. It encodes CASSQDLGTQHF.

This clonotype appeared many times. The V gene is TRBV7-9, the J gene TRBJ2-6, with D unresolved. The CDR3 covers 15 residues. The germline CDR1 and CDR2 sequences are SEHNR and FQNEAQ (reference sequence). V gave up 5 bases and J gave up 4 bases, with 12 bases separating them. The CDR3 sequence: CASSKDGLGANVLTF. CDR3 coding DNA: TGTGCCAGCAGCAAAGACGGCTTGGGGGCCAACGTCCTGACTTTC.

This clonotype was observed many times. The genes are TRBV20-1 and TRBJ2-7, with D perhaps matching TRBD2 (6 bases). V dropped 2 bases and J dropped 3 bases, with 17 bases sitting between them. The CDR3 has 15 amino acids. Looked up from germline, CDR1 is DFQATT and CDR2 is SNEGSKA (reference sequence). CDR3 region: CSARPFIAANYEQYF. The CDR3 nucleotides are TGCAGTGCTAGACCCTTTATAGCGGCCAACTACGAGCAGTACTTC.

This clonotype was observed a few times. The V gene is TRBV10-3, the J gene TRBJ1-3, with a weak D call TRBD1 (6 bases). Trimming removed 10 bases from V and 6 bases from J, with 13 bases in between. This CDR3 is built from 12 residues. The V gene's germline CDR1 is ENHRY and CDR2 SYGVKD. CDR3 nucleotides: TGTGCCAGCACCAGGGGCCCAAACACCATATATTTT. Translating it yields CASTRGPNTIYF.

This clonotype was found many times. The V and J genes are TRBV29-1 and TRBJ1-1; 8 bases align to TRBD1. Trimming took 7 bases from V and 1 from J; bases not matched to a gene: 5. This CDR3 comprises 13 residues. Germline V CDR1 and CDR2: SQVTM, ANQGSEA. For the CDR3, the DNA is TGCAGCGCAAGACAGGGGAGGAACACTGAAGCTTTCTTT. Amino acid sequence: CSARQGRNTEAFF.

This clonotype was counted at least ten times. The chain combines TRBV2 with TRBJ1-2; 9 bases are shared with TRBD1. Per the germline V gene, CDR1 is SNHLY and CDR2 is FYNNEI. The CDR3 spans 14 residues. V lost 7 bases, J lost 8 bases, and 11 bases stayed unmatched. The chain's CDR3 is CASTWDREVKGYTF. CDR3 sequence (DNA): TGTGCCAGCACCTGGGACAGGGAGGTCAAGGGCTACACCTTC.

Comment on this clonotype: The junction does not match germline at one end; this may be a read error. The rearrangement links TRBV24-1 to TRBJ2-1, with TRBD2 matching over 14 bases. This CDR3 is 14 amino acids long. CDR1 is KGHDR and CDR2 is SFDVKD in the germline V gene. The CDR3 sequence is CASSTGLAGAQTFF. The DNA of the CDR3 is TGTGCCAGCAGTACGGGACTAGCGGGAGCCCAAACGTTCTTC.

The J gene is TRBJ2-5, the V gene TRBV7-2; 7 positions agree with TRBD1. The CDR3 has 11 residues. V lost 5 bases and J lost 10; bases outside the gene matches: 4. CDR1 SGHTA and CDR2 FQGNSA come from the germline V gene. The CDR3 spells CASSTTGNQYF. The CDR3 nucleotides read TGTGCCAGCAGCACGACAGGGAACCAGTACTTC.

The chain employs TRBV19 and TRBJ1-1; a weak D match, TRBD1 (6 bases). Germline V gene data show CDR1 as LNHDA and CDR2 as SQIVND (reference sequence). Trimming cost V 4 bases and J 1 base, with 13 bases left between them. CDR3 length: 15 residues. This chain's CDR3 is CASSRPGHANTEAFF. The CDR3 DNA reads TGTGCCAGTAGTAGGCCGGGACACGCGAACACTGAAGCTTTCTTT.

In its sample, this clonotype was seen many times. One end of the junction is discordant with germline, which a read error may explain. The chain employs TRBV29-1 and TRBJ2-7; D not resolved. The germline CDR1 and CDR2 sequences are SQVTM and ANQGSEA. This CDR3 contains 11 residues. The CDR3 sequence: CSVEDLYEQYF. CDR3 sequence (DNA): TGCAGCGTAGAAGACTTATACGAGCAGTACTTC.